The rows below give T cell receptor beta chains drawn from one sample of a study of neurological immune-mediated disorders. TCRdb processed the 5' RACE reads anew with MiXCR; each CDR3 protein has one entry. Of 25,000 to 35,000 distinct CDR3 sequences in the sample, approximately 1.5% were seen once. The sequenced sample consisted of PBMCs. The receptors stem from a woman in her thirties with multiple sclerosis. CDR3s include the opening cysteine and the closing phenylalanine or tryptophan. A D gene is named only where the DNA matches it firmly. Size is omitted from some rows. Given values are once, few, many or a class for expanded clones.

clone size	J gene	CDR3 length	V gene	D gene	CDR3 protein	CDR3 DNA
many	TRBJ1-4	14	TRBV5-6	-	CASRAVGQNEKLFF	TGTGCCAGCAGGGCGGTTGGGCAGAATGAAAAACTGTTTTTT
many	TRBJ1-6	15	TRBV20-1	-	CSASGPRFGDSPLHF	TGCAGTGCTAGCGGACCGCGATTTGGGGATTCACCCCTCCACTTT
many	TRBJ2-7	13	TRBV12-3/TRBV12-4	-	CASSPRRHYEQYF	TGTGCCAGCAGCCCTCGGAGACACTACGAGCAGTACTTC
many	TRBJ2-3	14	TRBV29-1	-	CSVEDFFSTDTQYF	TGCAGCGTTGAAGACTTCTTCAGCACAGATACGCAGTATTTT
many	TRBJ1-1	16	TRBV20-1	-	CSARDYLGGGNTEAFF	TGCAGTGCTAGAGATTACTTAGGGGGAGGGAACACTGAAGCTTTCTTT
many	TRBJ1-3	15	TRBV12-3/TRBV12-4	-	CASSLSGLSGNTIYF	TGTGCCAGCAGTTTAAGTGGACTCTCTGGAAACACCATATATTTT
many	TRBJ1-1	13	TRBV20-1	-	CSARVSGAPEAFF	TGCAGTGCTAGAGTATCGGGGGCGCCTGAAGCTTTCTTT
many	TRBJ1-4	12	TRBV20-1	-	CSAGSTNEKLFF	TGCAGTGCAGGATCAACTAATGAAAAACTGTTTTTT
many	TRBJ1-1	13	TRBV7-2	-	CASSLVGGAEAFF	TGTGCCAGCAGCTTAGTCGGGGGTGCTGAAGCTTTCTTT
many	TRBJ1-1	16	TRBV5-1	-	CASSPAAGDGGTEAFF	TGCGCCAGCAGCCCAGCGGCGGGAGACGGGGGCACTGAAGCTTTCTTT
many	TRBJ2-1	15	TRBV7-2	TRBD2	CASSAGLAKNNEQFF	TGTGCCAGCAGCGCGGGACTAGCCAAGAACAATGAGCAGTTCTTC
many	TRBJ2-7	14	TRBV5-1	-	CASSFRDPSYEQYF	TGCGCCAGCAGCTTCCGGGACCCCTCCTACGAGCAGTACTTC
many	TRBJ2-3	12	TRBV10-3	-	CASAGNTDTQYF	TGTGCCAGTGCTGGGAACACAGATACGCAGTATTTT
many	TRBJ2-7	13	TRBV12-3/TRBV12-4	-	CASRPDSSYEQYF	TGTGCCAGCAGACCGGACAGCTCCTACGAGCAGTACTTC
many	TRBJ2-7	14	TRBV12-3/TRBV12-4	TRBD1	CASSPRQGADEQYF	TGTGCCAGCAGTCCTCGACAGGGGGCGGACGAGCAGTACTTC
-	TRBJ2-7	11	TRBV2	-	CASRRGYEQYF	TGTGCCAGCCGTAGAGGTTACGAGCAGTACTTC
many	TRBJ2-7	13	TRBV7-2	-	CASSLEVWNEQYF	TGTGCCAGCAGCTTAGAGGTTTGGAACGAGCAGTACTTC
many	TRBJ2-7	14	TRBV7-2	TRBD2	CASSRTSGDYEQYF	TGTGCCAGCAGCCGGACTAGCGGGGACTACGAGCAGTACTTC
many	TRBJ1-1	13	TRBV27	TRBD1	CASSSTGSDEAFF	TGTGCCAGCAGTTCGACAGGGTCGGACGAAGCTTTCTTT
many	TRBJ1-1	15	TRBV27	TRBD1	CASSKSNRGNTEAFF	TGTGCCAGCAGCAAATCCAACAGGGGGAACACTGAAGCTTTCTTT
many	TRBJ2-7	13	TRBV29-1	-	CSVKPTGSYEQYF	TGCAGCGTTAAACCGACGGGCTCCTACGAGCAGTACTTC
many	TRBJ1-6	14	TRBV14	-	CASSQDMRNSPLHF	TGTGCCAGCAGCCAAGATATGCGTAATTCACCCCTCCACTTT
many	TRBJ1-2	14	TRBV10-3	TRBD1	CAISAGQGDYGYTF	TGTGCCATCAGTGCCGGACAGGGAGATTATGGCTACACCTTC
many	TRBJ1-5	15	TRBV10-3	-	CAIRFGLESNQPQHF	TGTGCCATCAGGTTCGGGCTGGAGAGCAATCAGCCCCAGCATTTT
many	TRBJ2-7	14	TRBV12-3/TRBV12-4	-	CASSLGDGPYEQYF	TGTGCCAGCAGTTTAGGGGACGGTCCCTACGAGCAGTACTTC
many	TRBJ1-6	15	TRBV20-1	-	CSASNPSSYNSPLHF	TGCAGTGCTAGTAATCCGAGCTCCTATAATTCACCCCTCCACTTT
many	TRBJ1-2	15	TRBV5-8	-	CASRLNPRADYGYTF	TGTGCCAGCAGACTAAATCCCAGGGCCGACTATGGCTACACCTTC
many	TRBJ1-1	12	TRBV20-1	-	CSAGNLNTEAFF	TGCAGTGCCGGAAATTTGAACACTGAAGCTTTCTTT
many	TRBJ2-5	14	TRBV7-2	-	CASSPMGPQETQYF	TGTGCCAGCTCCCCGATGGGGCCCCAAGAGACCCAGTACTTC
many	TRBJ2-3	15	TRBV5-1	TRBD2	CASSSIAGGQDTQYF	TGCGCCAGCAGCTCGATAGCGGGGGGGCAAGATACGCAGTATTTT
many	TRBJ2-7	14	TRBV3-1	-	CASSPPRATYEQYF	TGTGCCAGCAGCCCCCCGAGGGCCACCTACGAGCAGTACTTC
many	TRBJ2-3	14	TRBV6-5	TRBD1	CASSTTGGVDTQYF	TGTGCCAGCAGTACGACAGGGGGGGTAGATACGCAGTATTTT
many	TRBJ1-1	15	TRBV5-1	-	CASSYGGRKTTEAFF	TGCGCCAGCAGCTATGGGGGGCGAAAGACCACTGAAGCTTTCTTT
many	TRBJ2-3	16	TRBV4-1	-	CASSLLGGGPDDTQYF	TGCGCCAGCAGTCTCCTTGGGGGGGGCCCGGATGATACGCAGTATTTT
-	TRBJ2-3	18	TRBV20-1	-	CSARDRGDRNGFTDTQYF	TGCAGTGCTAGAGATCGGGGGGACAGAAACGGATTCACAGATACGCAGTATTTT
many	TRBJ2-7	15	TRBV6-6	TRBD2	CASSPSGGILYEQYF	TGTGCCAGCAGTCCATCCGGGGGGATTCTTTACGAGCAGTACTTC
-	TRBJ1-1	11	TRBV29-1	-	CSVDEGNEAFF	TGCAGCGTTGATGAGGGCAATGAAGCTTTCTTT
many	TRBJ2-1	19	TRBV7-6	TRBD2	CASSLGTSGGHSSYNEQFF	TGTGCCAGCAGCTTAGGGACTAGCGGGGGCCATAGCTCCTACAATGAGCAGTTCTTC
many	TRBJ2-3	15	TRBV21-1	-	CASSKAGAPTDTQYF	TGTGCCAGCAGCAAAGCCGGGGCCCCCACAGATACGCAGTATTTT
many	TRBJ1-2	14	TRBV6-2/TRBV6-3	-	CASKFDRTNYGYTF	TGTGCCAGCAAATTCGACAGGACGAACTATGGCTACACCTTC
many	TRBJ2-3	11	TRBV24-1	-	CATSDEDTQYF	TGTGCCACCAGTGATGAGGATACGCAGTATTTT
many	TRBJ1-1	16	TRBV7-6	-	CASSATVIGVGTEAFF	TGTGCCAGCAGCGCGACAGTTATTGGTGTTGGCACTGAAGCTTTCTTT
-	TRBJ2-3	12	TRBV11-2	-	CASSLTGTTQYF	TGTGCCAGCAGCTTAACAGGGACAACGCAGTATTTT
many	TRBJ2-7	12	TRBV7-9	-	CASSFEGQRQYF	TGTGCCAGCAGCTTCGAAGGGCAGAGGCAGTACTTC
many	TRBJ1-5	14	TRBV12-3/TRBV12-4	-	CASTPYGSNQPQHF	TGTGCCAGCACCCCTTACGGTAGCAATCAGCCCCAGCATTTT
few	TRBJ2-7	14	TRBV12-3/TRBV12-4	-	CAGSSLARSYEQYF	TGTGCCGGCAGTAGTCTAGCGCGATCCTACGAGCAGTACTTC
many	TRBJ1-2	14	TRBV15	-	CATSRAGGDYGYTF	TGTGCCACCAGCAGAGCTGGGGGGGACTATGGCTACACCTTC
many	TRBJ1-1	14	TRBV6-6	-	CASTIFPEDTEAFF	TGTGCCAGCACCATTTTCCCCGAGGACACTGAAGCTTTCTTT
many	TRBJ2-6	17	TRBV12-3/TRBV12-4	-	CASSPGTGSSGANVLTF	TGTGCCAGCAGCCCGGGGACGGGATCCTCTGGGGCCAACGTCCTGACTTTC
many	TRBJ1-5	15	TRBV4-3	-	CASSQDGGAPQPQHF	TGCGCCAGCAGCCAAGATGGGGGGGCCCCTCAGCCCCAGCATTTT